These 26 T cell receptor beta chains were sequenced from one sample in a study of memory CD4+ T cells and cytomegalovirus serostatus. Single viable CD3+CD4+CD8-CD45RO+ cells were sorted as the memory CD4+ T cells. Profiled with immunoSEQ multiplex PCR; TCRdb holds only in-frame clones, not every one. The sample lists just over 25,000 clones; over 70% were seen once. Sequences were obtained from memory CD4+ T cells from blood. Receptor source: an adult in good health and CMV-seronegative.

This clone was detected only once. The genes are TRBV4-2 and TRBJ2-1; TRBD1 is a possible D gene (5 bases). In germline, CDR1 is LGHNA, CDR2 YNFKEQ. This CDR3 comprises 13 residues. V lost 10 bases to trimming and J lost 3 bases, with 13 bases between them. The CDR3 nucleotides are TGTGCCACCGGCTCCGACAGCTACAATGAGCAGTTCTTC. Translation gives CATGSDSYNEQFF.

The V call is TRBV30, the J call TRBJ2-5; tentative D call: TRBD1 (5 bases). The CDR3 contains 13 residues. V lost 1 base to trimming and J lost 3 bases, with 9 bases between them. Per germline, CDR1 GTSNPN and CDR2 SVGIG (reference sequence). In DNA, the CDR3 is TGTGCCTGGAGTGGACAGCCCAAAGAGACCCAGTACTTC. Protein sequence: CAWSGQPKETQYF.

The genes are TRBV5-1 and TRBJ2-1, with 14 bases matching TRBD2. The junction had 9 bases not matched to a gene; V was cut back by 3 bases and J by 4 bases. The CDR3 is 18 residues long. Germline CDR1 reads SGHRS; CDR2 reads YFSETQ. The CDR3 DNA is TGCGCCAGCAGCTCGGGACTAGCGGGGGTTACCCCTTACAATGAGCAGTTCTTC. Translation gives CASSSGLAGVTPYNEQFF.

A few counts support this clone. This chain links TRBV28 with TRBJ1-1; D not certain. The CDR3 is 11 residues long. Trimming took off 7 bases at V and 2 bases at J, with 5 bases between the two ends. Germline V gene lookup returns CDR1 MDHEN and CDR2 SYDVKM. The CDR3 bases are TGTGCCAGCACTCTTAACACTGAAGCTTTCTTT. Its translation is CASTLNTEAFF.

Comments on this clone: The identical CDR3 is also encoded by other nucleotide sequences in the sample. The rearrangement uses TRBV18 and TRBJ1-1; D is unresolved. CDR3 size: 13 residues. The germline CDR1 and CDR2 sequences are KGHSH and LQKENI. Trimming took 3 bases from V and 1 from J, leaving 6 bases between them. CDR3 sequence reads: CASSPGGNTEAFF. CDR3 nucleotides: TGTGCCAGCTCACCGGGCGGGAACACTGAAGCTTTCTTT.

The J gene is TRBJ2-1, the V gene TRBV5-6; D gene ambiguous. Trimming took 1 base from V and 4 from J, leaving 12 bases between them. The CDR3 has 15 amino acids. From germline, CDR1 is SGHDT and CDR2 YYEEEE. CDR3: CASSLSFRDYNEQFF. CDR3 DNA sequence: TGTGCCAGCAGCTTGTCCTTCAGAGATTACAATGAGCAGTTCTTC.

The chain links TRBV7-2 to TRBJ1-5; TRBD1 might be the D (5 bases). There are 13 residues in the CDR3. The germline CDR1 and CDR2 sequences are SGHTA and FQGNSA. V lost 4 bases and J lost 5, with 9 bases in between. This CDR3 is CASSSPGHQPQHF. Here the CDR3 DNA reads TGTGCCAGCAGCTCCCCAGGGCATCAGCCCCAGCATTTT.

The rearrangement links TRBV7-8 to TRBJ2-3; TRBD2 matches at 9 bases. J gave up 4 bases and V 3 bases, and 2 bases lay outside the gene matches. The CDR3 contains 14 residues. CDR1 and CDR2 from the germline V gene are SGHVS and FQNEAQ. The chain's CDR3 is CASSLSGGSDTQYF. The CDR3 DNA reads TGTGCCAGCAGCTTGAGCGGGGGGTCAGATACGCAGTATTTT.

The chain carries TRBV5-1 and TRBJ1-1; D may be TRBD1 (5 bases). This CDR3 has 16 residues. V lost 0 bases and J 5 bases, leaving 17 bases between the germline ends. The germline CDR1 and CDR2 sequences are SGHRS and YFSETQ. CDR3 in amino acids: CASSLEYGGRNTEAFF. In DNA form, the CDR3 reads TGCGCCAGCAGCTTGGAATATGGGGGGAGGAATACTGAAGCTTTCTTT. The complete variable domain, with remaining parts taken from reference TRBV5-1 and TRBJ1-1, reads KAGVTQTPRYLIKTRGQQVTLSCSPISGHRSVSWYQQTPGQGLQFLFEYFSETQRNKGNFPGRFSGRQFSNSRSEMNVSTLELGDSALYLCASSLEYGGRNTEAFFGQGTRLTVV.

The CDR3 coding sequence is TGTGCCAGCAGCCCGGACGCAGGGCAGCCCCAGCATTTT. It specifies CASSPDAGQPQHF. The chain has TRBV7-6 and TRBJ1-5; D might be TRBD1 (5 bases). Trimming shortened V by 5 bases and J by 7 bases, and 12 bases separated the two germline ends. Germline CDR1 is SGHVS and CDR2 is FNYEAQ. The CDR3 loop spans 13 amino acids.

The rearrangement joins TRBV28 to TRBJ2-1; 7 bases agree with TRBD1. Germline assignment: CDR1 MDHEN and CDR2 SYDVKM. V was pared by 6 bases and J by 7 bases, with 3 bases of the junction left unmatched. CDR3 length: 12 amino acids. For the CDR3, the DNA is TGTGCCAGCAGGACAGGGTGGAATGAGCAGTTCTTC. Its protein is CASRTGWNEQFF.

The rearrangement uses TRBV7-8 and TRBJ2-7; 10 bases line up with TRBD2. Germline V gives CDR1 SGHVS, CDR2 FQNEAQ. Losses at the gene ends were 2 bases for V and 3 bases for J; bases not matched to a gene: 1. This CDR3 region has 14 residues. CDR3 region: CASSLTSGNYEQYF. CDR3 DNA sequence: TGTGCCAGCAGCTTAACTAGCGGGAACTACGAGCAGTACTTC.

In its sample, this clone was seen a few times. This chain uses TRBV11-2 with TRBJ1-1; D remains ambiguous. There are 12 residues in the CDR3. V was trimmed by 3 bases and J by 4 bases, leaving 6 bases between them. Per the germline V gene, CDR1 is SGHAT and CDR2 is FQNNGV. DNA of the CDR3: TGTGCCAGCAGCTTCTCGGGCACTGAAGCTTTCTTT. Protein product: CASSFSGTEAFF. Combining the CDR3 with reference TRBV11-2 and TRBJ1-1 gives the whole variable domain EAGVAQSPRYKIIEKRQSVAFWCNPISGHATLYWYQQILGQGPKLLIQFQNNGVVDDSQLPKDRFSAERLKGVDSTLKIQPAKLEDSAVYLCASSFSGTEAFFGQGTRLTVV.

CDR3 loop: CASSMSRDRVQPQHF. In DNA form, the CDR3 reads TGTGCCAGCAGTATGAGCCGGGACAGGGTTCAGCCCCAGCATTTT. The J gene is TRBJ1-5, the V gene TRBV7-2; 9 bases match TRBD1. Germline V gives CDR1 SGHTA, CDR2 FQGNSA. The V gene end was trimmed by 6 bases and the J gene end by 6 bases; junction bases not matched to a gene: 9. The CDR3 covers 15 residues.

The chain has TRBV14 and TRBJ1-6; D unclear. CDR1 and CDR2 (germline): SGHDN, FVKESK. The CDR3 extends over 15 amino acids. V gave up 1 base and J gave up 8 bases, with 12 bases separating them. CDR3 DNA: TGTGCCAGCAGCCAAGCCGGGAACCTTCATTCACCCCTCCACTTT. It codes for CASSQAGNLHSPLHF.

This clone was observed once. The rearrangement uses TRBV27 and TRBJ2-3; 9 bases fit TRBD2. The CDR3 sequence is 14 residues long. Losses at the gene ends were 3 bases for V and 6 bases for J; bases not matched to a gene: 4. Germline V gene lookup returns CDR1 MNHEY and CDR2 SMNVEV (reference sequence). The CDR3 spells CASSLVAGADTQYF. In nucleotides, the CDR3 is TGTGCCAGCAGTTTGGTAGCGGGAGCTGATACGCAGTATTTT.

The chain has TRBV10-3 and TRBJ2-5; D gene uncertain. V was clipped by 0 bases and J by 5 bases, with 10 bases between them. Per the germline V gene, CDR1 is ENHRY and CDR2 is SYGVKD. This CDR3 has 14 amino acids. In nucleotides, the CDR3 is TGTGCCATCAGTGAGTCCGAGGTTGCGGAGACCCAGTACTTC. It translates to CAISESEVAETQYF.

This chain uses TRBV11-3 with TRBJ2-1, with D tentatively TRBD1 (5 bases). Germline V CDR1 and CDR2: SGHNT, YENEEA. Trimming shortened V by 4 bases and J by 4 bases, and 14 bases separated the two germline ends. The CDR3 has 15 amino acids. The CDR3: CASSSRHDRYNEQFF. In nucleotides, the CDR3 is TGTGCCAGCAGCTCCAGACACGACAGATACAATGAGCAGTTCTTC.

CDR3: CAIRKGYTNSPLHF. CDR3 DNA: TGTGCCATCAGAAAGGGGTATACGAATTCACCCCTCCACTTT. The gene calls are TRBV10-3 and TRBJ1-6, with D tentatively TRBD1 (5 bases). Per germline, CDR1 ENHRY and CDR2 SYGVKD. V was cut by 6 bases and J by 7 bases, with 13 bases left in between. CDR3 length: 14 residues.

In this sample, this clone turned up once. The chain carries TRBV10-3 and TRBJ1-2, with 8 nucleotides matching TRBD1. This CDR3 comprises 14 residues. Germline CDR1 is ENHRY and CDR2 is SYGVKD. V shed 2 bases, J shed 7 bases, and the junction held 6 bases outside the gene matches. The CDR3 DNA sequence: TGTGCCATCAGTGAGGACAGGGGAATGAGTGGCTACACCTTC. Translating it yields CAISEDRGMSGYTF.

The rearrangement links TRBV2 to TRBJ2-2, with D uncertain. Between the trimmed V and J ends, which lost 7 bases and 5 bases, there was a span of 11 bases. Germline CDR1 SNHLY, CDR2 FYNNEI. This CDR3 is built from 13 residues. The CDR3 loop reads CASTSEGTGELFF. The CDR3 bases are TGTGCCAGCACCTCTGAAGGGACCGGGGAGCTGTTTTTT.

This clone has only a few counts. V is TRBV4-3 and J is TRBJ1-5, with a possible D match to TRBD1 (5 bases). Germline assignment: CDR1 LGHNA and CDR2 YSLEER. The V end lost 0 bases, the J end lost 4 bases, and 13 bases lay between the germline ends. There are 16 residues in the CDR3. This CDR3 is CASSQDNRDGNQPQHF. CDR3 in DNA: TGCGCCAGCAGCCAAGATAACCGGGACGGGAATCAGCCCCAGCATTTT.

J is TRBJ1-1 and V is TRBV6-5, with D possibly matching TRBD1 (5 bases). Trimming took off 6 bases at V and 6 bases at J, with 17 bases between the two ends. CDR3 length: 14 residues. Germline lookup yields CDR1 MNHEY and CDR2 SVGAGI. The CDR3 loop reads CASSLSGVRAEAFF. The CDR3 DNA reads as TGTGCCAGCAGCCTATCGGGGGTGAGGGCTGAAGCTTTCTTT.

The genes are TRBV6-1 and TRBJ1-2, with 8 positions matching TRBD1. Germline-derived CDR1 and CDR2 are MNHNS and SASEGT. The CDR3 has 13 residues. V dropped 1 base and J dropped 5; count of bases not matched to a gene: 0. CDR3 protein: CASSEGTGYGYTF. The CDR3 nucleotides read TGTGCCAGCAGTGAAGGGACAGGGTATGGCTACACCTTC.

The rearrangement links TRBV4-3 to TRBJ2-7; 9 bases are a match to TRBD1. This CDR3 has 15 residues. V lost 4 bases and J lost 5; bases outside the gene matches: 9. Germline CDR1 and CDR2: LGHNA and YSLEER. The chain's CDR3 is CASSLSVGQGDEQYF. The CDR3 DNA follows: TGCGCCAGCAGCCTATCGGTGGGACAGGGAGACGAGCAGTACTTC.

This clone was recorded only once. V is TRBV6-1 and J is TRBJ1-3, with D possibly being TRBD1 (5 bases). Germline V lookup: CDR1 MNHNS, CDR2 SASEGT. Between the trimmed V and J ends, which lost 6 bases and 3 bases, there was a span of 12 bases. CDR3 length: 14 amino acids. CDR3 sequence: CASSRVFDGNTIYF. The CDR3 bases are TGTGCCAGCAGCAGGGTTTTCGATGGAAACACCATATATTTT.